This T cell receptor (beta chain) was captured in a study of CD8 T cells in ankylosing spondylitis. Findings and caveats of the study: Existing reports had already noted some motif variants in reactive arthritis synovial fluid and blood. Matched ankylosing spondylitis synovial fluid reportedly contained a significantly enriched population of disease-linked clones. Ankylosing spondylitis blood seemed to carry a telltale TCR beta motif made of seven or eight highly homologous variants.

TCRdb called the 5' RACE reads again in MiXCR, with one record for every CDR3 protein. Of approximately 46,000 distinct CDR3 sequences listed, 11% were seen once; the top ten hold just over 1.4%. CDR1 and CDR2 (germline): SGHRS, YFSETQ. Trimming took 4 bases from V and 7 from J, leaving 15 bases between them. The CDR3 contains 13 residues. In this sample, this clonotype turned up many times. Its antigen is unknown. The material sequenced was blood, either unsorted or a sorted T cell fraction (not recorded which). The gene calls are TRBV5-1 and TRBJ2-7; D is ambiguous. The sequence came from a male donor with ankylosing spondylitis or in good health (not recorded which). CDR3 residues: CASSPLVRLEQYF. Written as DNA, the CDR3 is TGCGCCAGCAGCCCCCTTGTAAGGCTTGAGCAGTACTTC.